What follows are 11 T cell receptor beta chains derived from one specimen sequenced in a study of T cells in Graves' hyperthyroidism and ophthalmopathy. From RNA transcripts, TCR beta CDR3 regions were amplified. A first-round RT-PCR of the TCR CDR3 used the HTBI primer set. TCRdb passed the multiplex PCR reads through MiXCR, listing each CDR3 protein once. This sample has around 580,000 distinct CDR3 sequences, with around 15% found just once. The source material was blood. All receptors derive from a woman under 30 with Graves' hyperthyroidism.

The chain is built from TRBV5-5 and TRBJ2-3; 9 bases are shared with TRBD1. There are 16 residues in the CDR3. With 1 base clipped from V and 3 bases from J, the junction kept 6 bases outside the gene matches. CDR1 is SGHKS and CDR2 is YYEKEE in the germline V gene (reference sequence). Here the CDR3 DNA reads TGTGCCAGCAGCTTGTTTGGGGACAGGGTGACAGATACGCAGTATTTT. Translation: CASSLFGDRVTDTQYF.

This clonotype was seen a handful of times. CDR3 bases: TGTGCCAGCAGCTTTGGAGTAGCGGGGGGCACCGGGGAGCTGTTTTTT. Translation gives CASSFGVAGGTGELFF. The genes are TRBV5-4 and TRBJ2-2; 10 bases are shared with TRBD2. Trimming at V came to 2 bases and at J to 4 bases, leaving 5 bases not matched to a gene. Germline assignment: CDR1 SGHNT and CDR2 YYREEE (reference sequence). This CDR3 has 16 residues.

This clonotype was seen a few times. CDR3 sequence: CASSVTGGGDYGYTF. DNA for the CDR3: TGTGCCAGCAGCGTGACAGGGGGCGGCGACTATGGCTACACCTTC. The genes are TRBV7-3 and TRBJ1-2; 10 bases are a match to TRBD1. The CDR3 length is 15 residues. CDR1 and CDR2 from the germline V gene are SGHTA and FQGTGA. The V segment lost 5 bases and the J segment 3 bases; nucleotides outside the gene matches: 6.

This clonotype has only a few counts. V gene TRBV27 combines with J gene TRBJ2-5; 10 nucleotides agree with TRBD2. The CDR3 runs 13 residues. V lost 11 bases, J lost 5 bases, and 8 bases stayed unmatched. Germline V gene data show CDR1 as MNHEY and CDR2 as SMNVEV (reference sequence). The CDR3 loop reads CAPRSSGGETQYF. CDR3 sequence (DNA): TGTGCCCCTCGCTCTAGCGGGGGTGAGACCCAGTACTTC.

The V call is TRBV29-1, the J call TRBJ2-7; 7 bases map to TRBD2. Per germline, CDR1 SQVTM and CDR2 ANQGSEA. The CDR3 sequence is 12 residues long. The J segment lost 2 bases and the V segment lost 4 bases, leaving 2 bases of the junction unmatched. CDR3 coding DNA: TGCAGCGTTGCTAGCGGCCCCTACGAGCAGTACTTC. It yields the protein CSVASGPYEQYF.

This clonotype was counted ten times or more. The rearrangement links TRBV2 to TRBJ1-1; tentative D call: TRBD1 (5 bases). The V end lost 7 bases, the J end lost 3 bases, and 15 bases lay between the germline ends. Germline assignment: CDR1 SNHLY and CDR2 FYNNEI. The CDR3 loop spans 14 amino acids. The CDR3 protein is CASKGREGHTEAFF. CDR3 nucleotides: TGTGCCAGCAAAGGTCGTGAGGGGCACACTGAAGCTTTCTTT.

The V gene is TRBV7-2, the J gene TRBJ1-4, with D hard to call. The germline V gene has CDR1 SGHTA and CDR2 FQGNSA. CDR3 length: 12 amino acids. Trimming took off 7 bases at V and 10 bases at J, with 13 bases between the two ends. The CDR3 sequence is CASTGGSGKLFF. The CDR3 DNA reads as TGTGCCAGCACCGGCGGGTCAGGAAAACTGTTTTTT.

This clonotype was counted a few times. This sequence joins TRBV29-1 and TRBJ2-1; a weak D match, TRBD2 (5 bases). The germline CDR1 and CDR2 sequences are SQVTM and ANQGSEA. The CDR3 consists of 13 residues. V was cut by 4 bases and J by 5 bases, with 12 bases left in between. The DNA for the CDR3 is TGCAGCGTTGTTGGGAGATCGCACAATGAGCAGTTCTTC. Translating gives CSVVGRSHNEQFF.

This clonotype was recorded at least ten times. The V call is TRBV5-1, the J call TRBJ2-1, with TRBD1 matching 8 bases. V trimming: 3 bases; J trimming: 3 bases; junction bases outside the gene matches: 5. The CDR3 spans 15 residues. The germline gives CDR1 SGHRS, CDR2 YFSETQ. CDR3 sequence reads: CASSSTGANYNEQFF. In nucleotides, the CDR3 is TGCGCCAGCAGCTCGACAGGGGCCAACTACAATGAGCAGTTCTTC.

This clonotype was counted only a few times. The rearrangement links TRBV19 to TRBJ2-7, with 9 positions matching TRBD2. V trimming: 5 bases; J trimming: 3 bases; junction bases outside the gene matches: 8. The CDR3 has 15 residues. Per germline, CDR1 LNHDA and CDR2 SQIVND (reference sequence). CDR3 protein: CASSPSGTGLYEQYF. The CDR3 DNA is TGTGCCAGTAGTCCTAGCGGGACGGGCCTCTACGAGCAGTACTTC.

This clonotype was found many times. This rearrangement joins TRBV2 to TRBJ2-1; D not resolved. V lost 5 bases and J 5 bases, leaving 10 bases between the germline ends. The CDR3 loop spans 13 amino acids. Looked up from germline, CDR1 is SNHLY and CDR2 is FYNNEI. The CDR3 spells CASSLDVHNEQFF. The CDR3 bases are TGTGCCAGCAGTCTTGACGTTCACAATGAGCAGTTCTTC.